This TCR beta chain derives from a study of T cell clones after liver transplantation. On the study more broadly: A pre-transplant mixed lymphocyte reaction with TCRbeta sequencing defined graft-donor-reactive clones followed in post-transplant blood. Pre-transplant mixed lymphocyte reactions yielded third-party-reactive TCRbeta sequences as comparators for graft-donor-reactive sequences.

The CDR3 has 11 residues. Germline V gene sequence: CDR1 SGHNT, CDR2 YYREEE (reference sequence). Data came from immunoSEQ multiplex PCR; TCRdb stores just in-frame clones and leaves some out. The table lists tens of thousands of clones, about 82% of them singletons. The chain combines TRBV5-4 with TRBJ1-1; tentative D call: TRBD1 (6 bases). This TCR was sampled from a human patient who received a liver transplant. Among the T cells, some may be from the graft donor. Sample: CD4+ T cells from blood, taken 46 months after liver transplant. For the CDR3, the DNA is TGTGCGACCAGGGGAGGAACTGAAGCTTTCTTT. Protein: CATRGGTEAFF.